This TCR beta chain emerged from a study of blood T cell repertoires in COVID-19. About the research overall: PBMCs, B-cell-depleted T cells, or T cells were the source of the cDNA or gDNA that made up the material.

Those who participated ranged in age from about 18 to 89 years and resided in about two dozen US areas. Clones were sequenced by immunoSEQ multiplex PCR, and TCRdb holds only the in-frame ones, with some missing. Altogether some 200,000 clones are present, 81% being singletons, with the ten largest covering nearly 9.5%. The CDR3 spans 13 residues. The V and J ends lost 4 bases and 7 bases, in that order; junction bases with no gene match: 3. CDR1 and CDR2 (germline): LGHDT, YNNKEL (reference sequence). J is TRBJ1-5 and V is TRBV3-1 (or the pseudogene TRBV3-2); 8 nucleotides match TRBD1. Material for sequencing was PBMCs or T cells enriched from blood (not recorded which). The TCR was taken from a man aged 35 to 55 who had recovered from COVID-19. This CDR3 reads CASSRTGSQPQHF. CDR3 in DNA: TGTGCCAGCAGCCGGACAGGGTCCCAGCCCCAGCATTTT.